This TCR beta chain was captured by sequencing in a study of cytomegalovirus exposure and HLA in healthy donors. Amplification used 60 Vbeta primers and 13 Jbeta primers. Measured with immunoSEQ multiplex PCR; TCRdb has only the in-frame clones, and not every one. The sample includes more than 150,000 clones, less than 90% of them seen just once. J lost 8 bases, V lost 0 bases, and 5 bases had no gene match. The CDR3 extends over 16 amino acids. Germline CDR1 and CDR2: LGHNA and YNFKEQ. Source material: PBMCs. The clonotype was recovered from a boy aged 2 to 10 in good health and CMV-seronegative. The chain recombines TRBV4-2 with TRBJ2-1; 12 nucleotides agree with TRBD2. The CDR3 nucleotides read TGTGCCAGCAGCCAAGATGGGCTAGCGGGAGGGGATGAGCAGTTCTTC. This gives the protein CASSQDGLAGGDEQFF.